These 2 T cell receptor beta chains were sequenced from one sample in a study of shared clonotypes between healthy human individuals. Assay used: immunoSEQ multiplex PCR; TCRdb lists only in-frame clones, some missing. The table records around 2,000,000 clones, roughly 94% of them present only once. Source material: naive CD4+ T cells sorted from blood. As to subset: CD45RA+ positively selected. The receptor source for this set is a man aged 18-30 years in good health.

The DNA for the CDR3 is TGTGCCAGCAGTGACTCATCCAGGAGCTCCTACAATGAGCAGTTCTTC. This encodes CASSDSSRSSYNEQFF. The chain links TRBV25-1 to TRBJ2-1; unclear D gene. Trimming removed 3 bases at V and 0 bases at J, with 12 bases between. Looked up from germline, CDR1 is MGHDK and CDR2 is SYGVNS. The CDR3 extends over 16 amino acids.

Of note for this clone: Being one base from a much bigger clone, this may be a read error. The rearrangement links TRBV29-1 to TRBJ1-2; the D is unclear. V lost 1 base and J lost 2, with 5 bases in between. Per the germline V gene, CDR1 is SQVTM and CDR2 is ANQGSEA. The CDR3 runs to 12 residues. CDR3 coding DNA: TGCAGCGTTGAAGTGGGGAACTATGGCTACACCTTC. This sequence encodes CSVEVGNYGYTF.